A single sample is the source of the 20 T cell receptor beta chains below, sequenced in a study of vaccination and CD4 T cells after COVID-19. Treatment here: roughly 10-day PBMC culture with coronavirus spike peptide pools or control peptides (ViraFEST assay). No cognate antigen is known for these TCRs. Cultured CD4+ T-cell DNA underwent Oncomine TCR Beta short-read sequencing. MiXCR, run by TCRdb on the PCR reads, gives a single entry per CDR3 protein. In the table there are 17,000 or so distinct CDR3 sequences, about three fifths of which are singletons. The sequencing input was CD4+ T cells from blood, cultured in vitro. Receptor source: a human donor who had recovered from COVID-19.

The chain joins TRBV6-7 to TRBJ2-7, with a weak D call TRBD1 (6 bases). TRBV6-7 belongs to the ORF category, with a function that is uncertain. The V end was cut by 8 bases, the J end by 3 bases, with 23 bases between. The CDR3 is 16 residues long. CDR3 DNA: TGTGCCAGCCCCGACACGACAGGTTCCGGACTCTACGAGCAGTACTTC. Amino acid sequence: CASPDTTGSGLYEQYF.

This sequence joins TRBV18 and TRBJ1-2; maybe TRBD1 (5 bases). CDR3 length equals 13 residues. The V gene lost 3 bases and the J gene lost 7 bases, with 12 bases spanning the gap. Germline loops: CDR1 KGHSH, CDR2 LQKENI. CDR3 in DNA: TGTGCCAGCTCACCTCCCACGGGGGGTGGCTACACCTTC. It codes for CASSPPTGGGYTF.

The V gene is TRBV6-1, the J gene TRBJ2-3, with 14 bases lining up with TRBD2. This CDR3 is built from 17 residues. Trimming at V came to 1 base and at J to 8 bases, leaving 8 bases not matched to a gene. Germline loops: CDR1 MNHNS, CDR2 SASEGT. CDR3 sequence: CASSEVDPGLAGVTQYF. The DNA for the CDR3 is TGTGCCAGCAGTGAAGTGGATCCGGGACTAGCGGGGGTTACGCAGTATTTT.

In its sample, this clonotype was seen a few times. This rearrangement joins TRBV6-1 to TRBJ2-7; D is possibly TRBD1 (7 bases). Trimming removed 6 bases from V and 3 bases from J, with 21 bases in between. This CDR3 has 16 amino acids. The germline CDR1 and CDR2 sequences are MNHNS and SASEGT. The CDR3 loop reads CASSARQGAEGYEQYF. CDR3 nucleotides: TGTGCCAGCAGCGCGAGACAGGGCGCGGAGGGCTACGAGCAGTACTTC.

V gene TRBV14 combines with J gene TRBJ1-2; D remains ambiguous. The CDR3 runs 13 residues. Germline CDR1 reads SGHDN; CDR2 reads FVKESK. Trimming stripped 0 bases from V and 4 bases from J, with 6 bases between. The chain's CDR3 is CASSQDTVYGYTF. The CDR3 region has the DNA TGTGCCAGCAGCCAAGACACCGTCTATGGCTACACCTTC. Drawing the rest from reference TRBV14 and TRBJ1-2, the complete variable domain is EAGVTQFPSHSVIEKGQTVTLRCDPISGHDNLYWYRRVMGKEIKFLLHFVKESKQDESGMPNNRFLAERTGGTYSTLKVQPAELEDSGVYFCASSQDTVYGYTFGSGTRLTVV.

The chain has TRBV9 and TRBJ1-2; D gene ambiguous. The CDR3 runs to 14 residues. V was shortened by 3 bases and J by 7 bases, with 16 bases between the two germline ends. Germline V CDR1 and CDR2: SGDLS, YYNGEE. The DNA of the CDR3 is TGTGCCAGCAGCGCTGGTTGGGGAGAGGGTGGCTACACCTTC. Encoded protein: CASSAGWGEGGYTF. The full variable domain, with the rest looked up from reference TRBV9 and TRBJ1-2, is DSGVTQTPKHLITATGQRVTLRCSPRSGDLSVYWYQQSLDQGLQFLIQYYNGEERAKGNILERFSAQQFPDLHSELNLSSLELGDSALYFCASSAGWGEGGYTFGSGTRLTVV.

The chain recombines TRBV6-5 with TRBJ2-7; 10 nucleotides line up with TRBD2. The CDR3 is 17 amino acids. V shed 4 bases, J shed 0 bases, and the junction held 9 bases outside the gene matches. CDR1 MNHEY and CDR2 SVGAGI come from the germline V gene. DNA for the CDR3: TGTGCCAGCAGTTCCAGTCTAGTAGCGGGGGGCTCCTACGAGCAGTACTTC. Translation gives CASSSSLVAGGSYEQYF.

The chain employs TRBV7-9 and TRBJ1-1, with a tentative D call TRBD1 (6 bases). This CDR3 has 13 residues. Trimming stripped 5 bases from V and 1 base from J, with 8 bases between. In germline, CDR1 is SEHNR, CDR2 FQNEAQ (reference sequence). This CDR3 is CASSLQGNTEAFF. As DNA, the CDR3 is TGTGCCAGCAGCCTACAGGGGAACACTGAAGCTTTCTTT.

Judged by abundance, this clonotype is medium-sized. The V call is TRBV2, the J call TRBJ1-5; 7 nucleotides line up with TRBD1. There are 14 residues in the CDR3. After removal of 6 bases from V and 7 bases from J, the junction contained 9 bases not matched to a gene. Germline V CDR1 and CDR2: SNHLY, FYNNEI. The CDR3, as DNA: TGTGCCAGCAGGTCGGGACAGTTCTGGCAGCCCCAGCATTTT. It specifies CASRSGQFWQPQHF.

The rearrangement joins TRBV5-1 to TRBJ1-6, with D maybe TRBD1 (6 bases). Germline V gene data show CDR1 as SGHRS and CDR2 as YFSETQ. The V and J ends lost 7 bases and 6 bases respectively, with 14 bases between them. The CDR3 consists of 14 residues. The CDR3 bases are TGCGCCAGCCGAGGGGGACCGAGTAATTCACCCCTCCACTTT. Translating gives CASRGGPSNSPLHF.

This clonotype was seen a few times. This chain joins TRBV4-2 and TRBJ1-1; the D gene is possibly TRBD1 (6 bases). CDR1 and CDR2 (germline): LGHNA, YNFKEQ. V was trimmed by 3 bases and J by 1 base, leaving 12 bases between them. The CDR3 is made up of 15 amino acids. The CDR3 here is CASSQDGTPNTEAFF. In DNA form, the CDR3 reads TGTGCCAGCAGCCAGGACGGGACACCGAACACTGAAGCTTTCTTT.

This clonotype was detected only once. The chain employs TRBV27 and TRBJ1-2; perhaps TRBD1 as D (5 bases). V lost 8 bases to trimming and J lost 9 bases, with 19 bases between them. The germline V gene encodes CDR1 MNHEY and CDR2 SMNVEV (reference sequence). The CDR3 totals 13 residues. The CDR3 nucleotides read TGTGCCAGCGCGAGGCGGGGACTCTCTAGCTACACCTTC. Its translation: CASARRGLSSYTF.

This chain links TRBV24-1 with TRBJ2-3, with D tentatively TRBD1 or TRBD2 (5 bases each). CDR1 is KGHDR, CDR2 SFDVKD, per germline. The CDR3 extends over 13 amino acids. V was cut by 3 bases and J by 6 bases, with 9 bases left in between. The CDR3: CATSDGGPDTQYF. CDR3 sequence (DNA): TGTGCCACCAGTGATGGGGGACCGGATACGCAGTATTTT.

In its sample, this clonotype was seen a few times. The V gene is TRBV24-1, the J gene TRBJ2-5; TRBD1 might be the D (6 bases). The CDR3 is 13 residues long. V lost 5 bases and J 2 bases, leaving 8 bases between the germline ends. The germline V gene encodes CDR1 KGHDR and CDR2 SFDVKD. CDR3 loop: CATSGTEQETQYF. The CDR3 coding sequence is TGTGCCACCAGTGGGACAGAGCAAGAGACCCAGTACTTC.

The CDR3 sequence is CASSEARGRDQETQYF. In DNA form, the CDR3 reads TGTGCCAGCAGTGAAGCGAGGGGGCGGGATCAAGAGACCCAGTACTTC. The rearrangement uses TRBV2 and TRBJ2-5; D possibly corresponds to TRBD1 (7 bases). CDR3 length: 16 residues. CDR1 is SNHLY and CDR2 is FYNNEI in the germline V gene. The V gene lost 0 bases and the J gene lost 2 bases, with 13 bases spanning the gap.

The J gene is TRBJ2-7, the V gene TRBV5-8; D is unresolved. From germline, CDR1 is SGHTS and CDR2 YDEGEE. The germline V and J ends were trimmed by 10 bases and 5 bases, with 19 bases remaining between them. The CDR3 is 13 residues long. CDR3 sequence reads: CAYGASDVDEQYF. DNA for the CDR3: TGTGCCTACGGAGCCTCGGACGTCGACGAGCAGTACTTC.

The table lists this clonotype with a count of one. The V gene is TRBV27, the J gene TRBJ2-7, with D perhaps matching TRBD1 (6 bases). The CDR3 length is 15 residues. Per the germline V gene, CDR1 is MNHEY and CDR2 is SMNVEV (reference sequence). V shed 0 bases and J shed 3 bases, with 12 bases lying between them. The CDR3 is CASSLSGTWDYEQYF. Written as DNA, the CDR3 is TGTGCCAGCAGTTTATCAGGGACATGGGACTACGAGCAGTACTTC.

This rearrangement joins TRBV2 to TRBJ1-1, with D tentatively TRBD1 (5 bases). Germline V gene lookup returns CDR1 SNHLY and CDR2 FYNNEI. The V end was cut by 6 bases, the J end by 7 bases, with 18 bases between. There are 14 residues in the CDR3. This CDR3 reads CASRLRSQGDEAFF. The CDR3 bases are TGTGCCAGCAGACTGAGGTCCCAGGGAGATGAAGCTTTCTTT.

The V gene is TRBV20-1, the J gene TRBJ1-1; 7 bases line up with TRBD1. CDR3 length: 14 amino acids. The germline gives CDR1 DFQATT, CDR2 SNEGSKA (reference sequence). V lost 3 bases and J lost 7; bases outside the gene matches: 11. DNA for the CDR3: TGCAGTGCTAGGTCGGACAGGTACCGGCATGAAGCTTTCTTT. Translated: CSARSDRYRHEAFF.

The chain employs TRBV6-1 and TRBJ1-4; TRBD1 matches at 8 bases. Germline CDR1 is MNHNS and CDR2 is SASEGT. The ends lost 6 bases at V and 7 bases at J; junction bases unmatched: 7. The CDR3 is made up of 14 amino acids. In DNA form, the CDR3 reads TGTGCCAGCAGACAACAGGGGGTGGGTGAAAAACTGTTTTTT. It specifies CASRQQGVGEKLFF.